The source of this TCR beta chain is a study of PD-L1 blockade in urothelial cancer. Study context: About 85% of the roughly 29 patients comprised males who had bladder-origin urothelial cancer. Chemotherapy regimens numbering 0 to 3 had been given to patients. Blood was analyzed 3 weeks (second dose) and 6 weeks after treatment start. Blood samples had a median of approximately 150,000 T cells.

Time point: peripheral blood 6 weeks after treatment start. In germline, CDR1 is SGHNT, CDR2 YYREEE (reference sequence). Trimming took 0 bases from V and 6 from J, leaving 7 bases between them. The CDR3 spans 14 residues. The assay was immunoSEQ multiplex PCR, and TCRdb's table has in-frame clones only and misses some. Of about 120,000 clones listed, approximately 90% are singletons. This TCR derives from a man between 60 and 70 years old with urothelial cancer. The chain combines TRBV5-4 with TRBJ1-6; no reliable D call. This material consisted of PBMCs, taken around atezolizumab (anti-PD-L1) treatment. As DNA, the CDR3 is TGTGCCAGCAGCTTGGTGGGGAGTAATTCACCCCTCCACTTT. It specifies CASSLVGSNSPLHF.